Below are 4 T cell receptor beta chains sequenced from a single sample in a study of blood T cell repertoires in COVID-19. Here immunoSEQ multiplex PCR was the method, and the copy in TCRdb shows in-frame clones only, minus some. The data hold some 180,000 clones, with roughly 84% observed a single time. The sample consisted of peripheral blood. The receptors shown here come from a woman aged 40 to 55 with COVID-19, enrolled during active disease.

CDR3 DNA sequence: TGTGCCAGCAGCTTGGATGTGGAGACCCAAGAGACCCAGTACTTC. It translates to CASSLDVETQETQYF. V usage is TRBV5-4 and J usage is TRBJ2-5; D is unclear. The CDR3 is 15 residues long. The germline gives CDR1 SGHNT, CDR2 YYREEE (reference sequence). V gave up 0 bases and J gave up 1 base, with 10 bases separating them.

This clone was seen a handful of times. The chain combines TRBV2 with TRBJ2-1; D remains unclear. V was trimmed by 2 bases and J by 5 bases, leaving 7 bases between them. Germline lookup yields CDR1 SNHLY and CDR2 FYNNEI. The CDR3 is made up of 13 amino acids. In DNA form, the CDR3 reads TGTGCCAGCAGTGAAAACATCCACAATGAGCAGTTCTTC. Residues: CASSENIHNEQFF.

The gene calls are TRBV3-1 (or the pseudogene TRBV3-2) and TRBJ1-6; 9 bases are a match to TRBD1. CDR3 length: 15 amino acids. J was trimmed by 7 bases and V by 6 bases; bases with no gene match: 7. Germline CDR1 reads LGHDT; CDR2 reads YNNKEL (reference sequence). CDR3 DNA sequence: TGTGCCAGCAGAAGAGGACAGGGGAACAATTCACCCCTCCACTTT. Encoded protein: CASRRGQGNNSPLHF.

The chain recombines TRBV7-9 with TRBJ2-7; D unresolved. The germline gives CDR1 SEHNR, CDR2 FQNEAQ (reference sequence). CDR3 length equals 12 residues. The ends were cut back, 2 bases at V and 5 bases at J, with 7 bases in the middle. CDR3 bases: TGTGCCAGCAGCTTACAGGTCGACGAGCAGTACTTC. This encodes CASSLQVDEQYF. Full variable domain (missing parts from reference TRBV7-9 and TRBJ2-7): DTGVSQNPRHKITKRGQNVTFRCDPISEHNRLYWYRQTLGQGPEFLTYFQNEAQLEKSRLLSDRFSAERPKGSFSTLEIQRTEQGDSAMYLCASSLQVDEQYFGPGTRLTVT.